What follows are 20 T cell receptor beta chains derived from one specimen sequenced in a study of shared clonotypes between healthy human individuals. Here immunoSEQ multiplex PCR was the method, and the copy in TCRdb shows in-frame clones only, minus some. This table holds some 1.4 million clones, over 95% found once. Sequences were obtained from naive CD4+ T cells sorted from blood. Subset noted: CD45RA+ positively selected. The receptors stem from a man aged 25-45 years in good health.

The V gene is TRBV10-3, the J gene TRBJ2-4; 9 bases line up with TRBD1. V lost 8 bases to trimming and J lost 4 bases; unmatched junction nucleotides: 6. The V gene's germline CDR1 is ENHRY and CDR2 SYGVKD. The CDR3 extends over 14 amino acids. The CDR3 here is CAIGGDREKNIQYF. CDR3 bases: TGTGCCATCGGCGGGGACAGGGAAAAAAACATTCAGTACTTC.

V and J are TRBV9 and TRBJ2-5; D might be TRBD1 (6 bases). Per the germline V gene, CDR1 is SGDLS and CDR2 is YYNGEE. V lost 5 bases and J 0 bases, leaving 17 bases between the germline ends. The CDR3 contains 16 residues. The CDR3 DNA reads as TGTGCCAGCAGTCCAAGTCCGGGACACTACCAAGAGACCCAGTACTTC. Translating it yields CASSPSPGHYQETQYF. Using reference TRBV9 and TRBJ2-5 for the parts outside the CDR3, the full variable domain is DSGVTQTPKHLITATGQRVTLRCSPRSGDLSVYWYQQSLDQGLQFLIQYYNGEERAKGNILERFSAQQFPDLHSELNLSSLELGDSALYFCASSPSPGHYQETQYFGPGTRLLVL.

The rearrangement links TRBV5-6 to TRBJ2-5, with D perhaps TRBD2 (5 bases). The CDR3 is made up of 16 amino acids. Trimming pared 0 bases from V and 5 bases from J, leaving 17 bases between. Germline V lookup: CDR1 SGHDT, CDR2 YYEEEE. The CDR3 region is CASSLGAGERSETQYF. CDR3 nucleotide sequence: TGTGCCAGCAGCTTGGGGGCCGGGGAACGGTCGGAGACCCAGTACTTC.

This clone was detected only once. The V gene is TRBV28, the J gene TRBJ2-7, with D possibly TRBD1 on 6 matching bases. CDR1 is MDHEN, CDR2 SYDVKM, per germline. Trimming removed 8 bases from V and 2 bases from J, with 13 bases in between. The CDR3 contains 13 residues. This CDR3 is CASVERGTYEQYF. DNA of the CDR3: TGTGCCAGCGTCGAAAGGGGGACCTACGAGCAGTACTTC.

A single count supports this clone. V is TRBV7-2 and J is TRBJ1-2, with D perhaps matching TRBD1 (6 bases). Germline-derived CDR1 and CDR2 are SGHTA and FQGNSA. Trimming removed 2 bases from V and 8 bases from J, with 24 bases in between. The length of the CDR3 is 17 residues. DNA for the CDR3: TGTGCCAGCAGCTTAAGGATCTCGGGGGGGCTGTTTCGAGGCTACACCTTC. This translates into CASSLRISGGLFRGYTF.

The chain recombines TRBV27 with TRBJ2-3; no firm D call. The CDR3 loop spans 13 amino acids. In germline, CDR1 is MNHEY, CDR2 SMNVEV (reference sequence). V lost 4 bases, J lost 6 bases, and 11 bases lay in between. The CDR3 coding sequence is TGTGCCAGCAGTTGGATCTATGGGGATACGCAGTATTTT. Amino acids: CASSWIYGDTQYF.

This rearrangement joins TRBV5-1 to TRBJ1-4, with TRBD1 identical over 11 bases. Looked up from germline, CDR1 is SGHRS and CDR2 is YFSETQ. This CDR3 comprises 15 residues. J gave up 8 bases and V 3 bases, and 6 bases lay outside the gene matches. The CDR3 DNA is TGCGCCAGCAGCTCGTCCGGGACAGGGGGAGAAAAACTGTTTTTT. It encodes CASSSSGTGGEKLFF.

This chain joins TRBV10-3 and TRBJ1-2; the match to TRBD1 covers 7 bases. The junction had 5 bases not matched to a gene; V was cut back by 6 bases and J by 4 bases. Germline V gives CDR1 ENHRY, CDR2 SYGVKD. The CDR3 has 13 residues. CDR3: CAIRLTGTYGYTF. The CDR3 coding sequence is TGTGCCATCAGACTGACAGGGACCTATGGCTACACCTTC.

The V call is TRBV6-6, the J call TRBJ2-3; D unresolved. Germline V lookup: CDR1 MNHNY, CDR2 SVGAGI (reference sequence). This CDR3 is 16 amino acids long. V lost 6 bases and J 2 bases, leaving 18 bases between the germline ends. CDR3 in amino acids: CASRTPQSTHTDTQYF. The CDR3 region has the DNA TGTGCCAGCAGAACACCACAGAGTACCCACACAGATACGCAGTATTTT.

The CDR3 reads CASQVYPNTGELFF. In nucleotides, the CDR3 is TGTGCCAGCCAAGTCTACCCGAACACCGGGGAGCTGTTTTTT. The chain uses TRBV6-1 and TRBJ2-2; D ambiguous. The germline V and J ends were trimmed by 8 bases and 0 bases, with 10 bases remaining between them. There are 14 residues in the CDR3. Germline CDR1 and CDR2: MNHNS and SASEGT.

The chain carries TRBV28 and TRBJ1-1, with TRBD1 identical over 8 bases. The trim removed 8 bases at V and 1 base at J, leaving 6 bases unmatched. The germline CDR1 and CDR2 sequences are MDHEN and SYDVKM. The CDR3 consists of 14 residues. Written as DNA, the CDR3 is TGTGCCAGCGGACCGGACAGGGCGAACACTGAAGCTTTCTTT. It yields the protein CASGPDRANTEAFF. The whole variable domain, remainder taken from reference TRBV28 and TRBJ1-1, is DVKVTQSSRYLVKRTGEKVFLECVQDMDHENMFWYRQDPGLGLRLIYFSYDVKMKEKGDIPEGYSVSREKKERFSLILESASTNQTSMYLCASGPDRANTEAFFGQGTRLTVV.

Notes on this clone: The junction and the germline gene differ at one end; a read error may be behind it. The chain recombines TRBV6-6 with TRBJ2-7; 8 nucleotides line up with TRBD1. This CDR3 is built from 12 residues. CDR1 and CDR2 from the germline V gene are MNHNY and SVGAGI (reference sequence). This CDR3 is CASSLGQGGMNF. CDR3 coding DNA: TGTGCCAGCAGTCTCGGACAGGGAGGCATGAACTTC.

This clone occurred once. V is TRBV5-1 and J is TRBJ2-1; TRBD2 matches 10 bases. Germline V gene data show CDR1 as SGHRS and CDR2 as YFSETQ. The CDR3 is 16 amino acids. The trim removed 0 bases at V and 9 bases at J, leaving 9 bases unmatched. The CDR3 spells CASSLVSSGRSSEQFF. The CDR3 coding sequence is TGCGCCAGCAGCTTGGTGTCTAGCGGGAGAAGTAGTGAGCAGTTCTTC.

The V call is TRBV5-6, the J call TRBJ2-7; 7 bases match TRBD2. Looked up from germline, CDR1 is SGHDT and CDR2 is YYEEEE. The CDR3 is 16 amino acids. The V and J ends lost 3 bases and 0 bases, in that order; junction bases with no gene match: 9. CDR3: CASSSDFSGHSYEQYF. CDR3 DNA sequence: TGTGCCAGCAGCTCAGATTTTAGCGGGCACTCCTACGAGCAGTACTTC.

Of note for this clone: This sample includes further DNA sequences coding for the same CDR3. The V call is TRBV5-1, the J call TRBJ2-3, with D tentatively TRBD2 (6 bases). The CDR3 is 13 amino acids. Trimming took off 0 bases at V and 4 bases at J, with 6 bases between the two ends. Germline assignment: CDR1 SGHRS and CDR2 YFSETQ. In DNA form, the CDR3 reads TGCGCCAGCAGCTTGGCGGGGGCAGATACGCAGTATTTT. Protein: CASSLAGADTQYF. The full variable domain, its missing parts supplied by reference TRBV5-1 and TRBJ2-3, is KAGVTQTPRYLIKTRGQQVTLSCSPISGHRSVSWYQQTPGQGLQFLFEYFSETQRNKGNFPGRFSGRQFSNSRSEMNVSTLELGDSALYLCASSLAGADTQYFGPGTRLTVL.

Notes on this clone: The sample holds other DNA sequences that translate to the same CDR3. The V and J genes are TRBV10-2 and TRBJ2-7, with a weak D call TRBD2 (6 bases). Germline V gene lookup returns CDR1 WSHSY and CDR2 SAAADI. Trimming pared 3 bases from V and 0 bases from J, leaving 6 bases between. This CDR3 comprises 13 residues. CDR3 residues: CASSDGGSYEQYF. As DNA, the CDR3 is TGCGCCAGCAGTGACGGGGGCTCCTACGAGCAGTACTTC.

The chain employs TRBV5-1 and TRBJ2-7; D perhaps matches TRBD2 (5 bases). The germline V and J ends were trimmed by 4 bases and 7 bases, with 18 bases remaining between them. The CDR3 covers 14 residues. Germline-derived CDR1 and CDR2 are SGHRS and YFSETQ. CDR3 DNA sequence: TGCGCCAGCAGCCCTCAACAGAATTCGGGGGAGCAGTACTTC. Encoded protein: CASSPQQNSGEQYF.

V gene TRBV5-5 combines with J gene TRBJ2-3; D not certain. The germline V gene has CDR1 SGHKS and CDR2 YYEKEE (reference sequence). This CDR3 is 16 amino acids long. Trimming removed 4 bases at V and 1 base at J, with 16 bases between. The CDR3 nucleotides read TGTGCCAGCAGCCCACATGGTTATTCAGGCACAGATACGCAGTATTTT. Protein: CASSPHGYSGTDTQYF.

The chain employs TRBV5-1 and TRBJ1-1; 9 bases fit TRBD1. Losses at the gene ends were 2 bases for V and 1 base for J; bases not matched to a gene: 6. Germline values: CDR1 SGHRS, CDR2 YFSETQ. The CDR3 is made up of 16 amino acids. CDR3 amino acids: CASSFIWTGENTEAFF. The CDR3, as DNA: TGCGCCAGCAGCTTCATTTGGACAGGGGAGAACACTGAAGCTTTCTTT.

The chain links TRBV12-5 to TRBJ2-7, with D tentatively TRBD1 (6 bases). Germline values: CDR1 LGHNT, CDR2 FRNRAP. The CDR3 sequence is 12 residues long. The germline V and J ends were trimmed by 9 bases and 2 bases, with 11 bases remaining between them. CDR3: CASRQETYEQYF. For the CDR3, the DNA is TGTGCTAGCCGACAGGAGACCTACGAGCAGTACTTC. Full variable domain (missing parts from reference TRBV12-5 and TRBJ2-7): DARVTQTPRHKVTEMGQEVTMRCQPILGHNTVFWYRQTMMQGLELLAYFRNRAPLDDSGMPKDRFSAEMPDATLATLKIQPSEPRDSAVYFCASRQETYEQYFGPGTRLTVT.